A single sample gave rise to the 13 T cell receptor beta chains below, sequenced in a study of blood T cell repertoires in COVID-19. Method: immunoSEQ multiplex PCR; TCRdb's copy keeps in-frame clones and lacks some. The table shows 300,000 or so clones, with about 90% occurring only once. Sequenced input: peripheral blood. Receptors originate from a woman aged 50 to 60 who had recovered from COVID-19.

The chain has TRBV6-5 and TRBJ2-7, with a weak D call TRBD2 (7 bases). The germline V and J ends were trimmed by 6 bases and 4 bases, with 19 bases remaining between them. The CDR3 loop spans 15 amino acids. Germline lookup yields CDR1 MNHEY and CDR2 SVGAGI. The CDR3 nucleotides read TGTGCCAGCAGATCTTTAAGGGGGGGCAGGTACGAGCAGTACTTC. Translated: CASRSLRGGRYEQYF.

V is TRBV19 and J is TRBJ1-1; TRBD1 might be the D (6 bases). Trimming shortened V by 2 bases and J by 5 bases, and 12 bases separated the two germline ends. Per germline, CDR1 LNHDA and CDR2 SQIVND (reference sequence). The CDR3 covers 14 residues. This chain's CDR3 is CASSIRQEDTEAFF. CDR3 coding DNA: TGTGCCAGTAGTATACGACAGGAGGATACTGAAGCTTTCTTT.

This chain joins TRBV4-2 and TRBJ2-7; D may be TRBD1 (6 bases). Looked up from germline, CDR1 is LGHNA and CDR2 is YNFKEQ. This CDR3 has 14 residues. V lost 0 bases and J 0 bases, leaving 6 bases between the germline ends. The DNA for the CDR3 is TGTGCCAGCAGCCAAGAGGACAGCTCCTACGAGCAGTACTTC. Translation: CASSQEDSSYEQYF.

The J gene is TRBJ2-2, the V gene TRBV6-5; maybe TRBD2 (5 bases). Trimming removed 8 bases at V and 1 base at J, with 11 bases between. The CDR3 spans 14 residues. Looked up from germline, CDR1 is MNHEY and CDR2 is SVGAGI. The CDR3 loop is CASGSGWNTGELFF. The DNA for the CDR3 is TGTGCCAGCGGATCGGGGTGGAACACCGGGGAGCTGTTTTTT.

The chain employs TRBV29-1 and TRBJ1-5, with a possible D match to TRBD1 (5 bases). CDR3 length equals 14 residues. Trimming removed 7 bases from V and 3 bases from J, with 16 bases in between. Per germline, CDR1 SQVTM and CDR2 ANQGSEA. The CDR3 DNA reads TGCAGCGCCTGCAGGGTGGACAACAATCAGCCCCAGCATTTT. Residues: CSACRVDNNQPQHF. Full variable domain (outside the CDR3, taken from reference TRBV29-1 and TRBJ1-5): SAVISQKPSRDICQRGTSLTIQCQVDSQVTMMFWYRQQPGQSLTLIATANQGSEATYESGFVIDKFPISRPNLTFSTLTVSNMSPEDSSIYLCSACRVDNNQPQHFGDGTRLSIL.

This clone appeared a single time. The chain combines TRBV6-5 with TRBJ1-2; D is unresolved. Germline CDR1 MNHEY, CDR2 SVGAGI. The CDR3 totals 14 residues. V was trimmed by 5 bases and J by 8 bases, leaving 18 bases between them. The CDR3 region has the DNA TGTGCCAGCAGTCCCCATCCACCTCTCTACGGCTACACCTTC. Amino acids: CASSPHPPLYGYTF.

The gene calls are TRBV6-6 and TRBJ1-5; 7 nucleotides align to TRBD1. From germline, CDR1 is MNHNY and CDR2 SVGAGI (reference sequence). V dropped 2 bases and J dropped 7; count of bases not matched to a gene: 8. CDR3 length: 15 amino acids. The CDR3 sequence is CASSYPGTAPQPQHF. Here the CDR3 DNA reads TGTGCCAGCAGTTACCCCGGGACAGCCCCCCAGCCCCAGCATTTT.

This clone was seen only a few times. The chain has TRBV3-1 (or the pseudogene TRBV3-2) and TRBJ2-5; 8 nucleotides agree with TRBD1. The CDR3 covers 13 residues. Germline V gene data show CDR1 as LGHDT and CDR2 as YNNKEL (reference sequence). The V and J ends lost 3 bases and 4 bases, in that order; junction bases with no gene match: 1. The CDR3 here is CASSQDRVETQYF. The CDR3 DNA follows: TGTGCCAGCAGCCAGGACAGGGTAGAGACCCAGTACTTC.

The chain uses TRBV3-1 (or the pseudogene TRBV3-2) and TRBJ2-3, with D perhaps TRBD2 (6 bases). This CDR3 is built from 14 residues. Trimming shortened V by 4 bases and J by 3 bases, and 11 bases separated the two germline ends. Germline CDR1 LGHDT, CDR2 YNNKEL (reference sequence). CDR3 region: CASSLIAATDTQYF. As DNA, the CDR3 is TGTGCCAGCAGCCTAATAGCGGCAACAGATACGCAGTATTTT.

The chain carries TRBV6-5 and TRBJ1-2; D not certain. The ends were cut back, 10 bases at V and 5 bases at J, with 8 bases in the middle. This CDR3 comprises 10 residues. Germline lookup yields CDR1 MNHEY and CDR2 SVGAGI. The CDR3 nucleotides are TGTGCCACCCGGAGGTATGGCTACACCTTC. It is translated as CATRRYGYTF.

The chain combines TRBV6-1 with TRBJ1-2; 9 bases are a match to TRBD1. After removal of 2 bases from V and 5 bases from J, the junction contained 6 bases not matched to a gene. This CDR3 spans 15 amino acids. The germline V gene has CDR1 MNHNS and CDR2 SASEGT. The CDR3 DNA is TGTGCCAGCAGTGAACCGGCGACAGGGGGGTATGGCTACACCTTC. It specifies CASSEPATGGYGYTF.

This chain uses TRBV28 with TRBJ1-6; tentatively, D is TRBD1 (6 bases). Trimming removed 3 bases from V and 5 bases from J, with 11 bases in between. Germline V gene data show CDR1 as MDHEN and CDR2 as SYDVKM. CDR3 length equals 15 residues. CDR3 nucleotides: TGTGCCAGCAGTTTGGGGACAAACAATAATTCACCCCTCCACTTT. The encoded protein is CASSLGTNNNSPLHF.

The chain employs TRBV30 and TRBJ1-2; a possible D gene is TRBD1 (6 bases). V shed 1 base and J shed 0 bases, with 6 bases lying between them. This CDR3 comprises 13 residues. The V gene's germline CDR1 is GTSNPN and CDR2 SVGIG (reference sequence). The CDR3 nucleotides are TGTGCCTGGAGTGCAGGGGCTAACTATGGCTACACCTTC. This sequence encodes CAWSAGANYGYTF.